The entry below describes one TCR beta chain. The antigen is undetermined. The data are from a study of cytomegalovirus exposure and HLA in healthy donors. Study-level information: Researchers previously reported finding roughly 120 million unique TCR beta sequences from roughly 170 million T cells.

Overall study results and limits: The majority of TCR sequences were rare, yet some public TCRs appeared in many donors. A prior analysis recorded that most TCR beta V segments were productive about 90% or about 30% of the time. Indistinguishability led to the exclusion of some V segments, TRBV6-2 and TRBV6-3 included.

Researchers ran the PCR with 60 Vbeta and 13 Jbeta primers. Clones were read by immunoSEQ multiplex PCR, and TCRdb kept only the in-frame ones, dropping some. The sample holds about 120,000 clones, over 15% seen once. CDR3 length equals 15 residues. CDR1 and CDR2 (germline): SNHLY, FYNNEI. The J segment lost 2 bases and the V segment lost 6 bases, leaving 4 bases of the junction unmatched. This chain uses TRBV2 with TRBJ2-3; 11 bases match TRBD2. The receptor was isolated from a young woman in good health and CMV-seronegative. Sequencing was carried out using PBMCs. CDR3: CASRPTSGVTDTQYF. In nucleotides, the CDR3 is TGTGCCAGCAGGCCGACTAGCGGGGTCACAGATACGCAGTATTTT.